This TCR beta chain appears in the sequencing data of a study of T cells in Graves' hyperthyroidism and ophthalmopathy. TCR beta CDR3 region amplification was performed from RNA transcripts. First-round RT-PCR targeting the TCR CDR3 was performed with the HTBI primer set. TCRdb re-called the multiplex PCR reads through MiXCR, storing one row per CDR3 protein. The sample carries 800,000 or so distinct CDR3 sequences, around 38% recorded once. CDR1 is SEHNR and CDR2 is FQNEAQ in the germline V gene (reference sequence). The CDR3 runs to 14 residues. Trimming took 5 bases from V and 7 from J; bases not matched to a gene: 6. Graves' hyperthyroidism qualified as stable when ophthalmopathy did not progress within 18 months.

Sequencing was carried out using blood. The sequence came from a man aged 18-30 years with Graves' hyperthyroidism. This chain links TRBV7-9 with TRBJ2-7; TRBD2 matches at 12 bases. Here the CDR3 reads CASSPAGLAGEQYF. The DNA of the CDR3 is TGTGCCAGCAGCCCGGCGGGACTAGCGGGTGAGCAGTACTTC. Full variable domain (remainder filled in from reference TRBV7-9 and TRBJ2-7): DTGVSQNPRHKITKRGQNVTFRCDPISEHNRLYWYRQTLGQGPEFLTYFQNEAQLEKSRLLSDRFSAERPKGSFSTLEIQRTEQGDSAMYLCASSPAGLAGEQYFGPGTRLTVT.